Shown below are 15 T cell receptor beta chains from a single sample sequenced in a study of blood T cell repertoires in COVID-19. The assay was immunoSEQ multiplex PCR, and TCRdb's table has in-frame clones only and misses some. The sample includes 150,000 to 200,000 clones, approximately 83% of them seen just once. Sequencing was performed on peripheral blood. These TCRs come from a man aged 65 to 79 who had recovered from COVID-19.

V usage is TRBV5-1 and J usage is TRBJ2-2, with unresolved D. Germline CDR1 SGHRS, CDR2 YFSETQ. Trimming stripped 4 bases from V and 4 bases from J, with 11 bases between. The CDR3 length is 14 residues. CDR3 protein: CASSPEATTGELFF. DNA of the CDR3: TGCGCCAGCAGCCCTGAAGCGACCACCGGGGAGCTGTTTTTT.

The genes are TRBV5-1 and TRBJ1-2; 9 bases align to TRBD1. The CDR3 runs to 15 residues. The junction had 7 bases not matched to a gene; V was cut back by 4 bases and J by 3 bases. In germline, CDR1 is SGHRS, CDR2 YFSETQ. Here the CDR3 reads CASSIGQGFDYGYTF. Here the CDR3 DNA reads TGCGCCAGCAGCATCGGACAGGGGTTTGACTATGGCTACACCTTC.

With regard to this clone: This same CDR3 is encoded by further DNA sequences in the sample. This sequence joins TRBV5-8 and TRBJ2-5; 8 bases line up with TRBD1. Germline-derived CDR1 and CDR2 are SGHTS and YDEGEE. After removal of 1 base from V and 1 base from J, the junction contained 0 bases not matched to a gene. This CDR3 contains 14 residues. CDR3 DNA sequence: TGTGCCAGCAGCTTGACAGGGGGCCAAGAGACCCAGTACTTC. This sequence encodes CASSLTGGQETQYF.

This chain joins TRBV4-3 and TRBJ1-1, with D perhaps TRBD1 (5 bases). Germline assignment: CDR1 LGHNA and CDR2 YSLEER. The CDR3 has 15 amino acids. Trimming pared 0 bases from V and 13 bases from J, leaving 21 bases between. The CDR3 is CASSQEGRRGDEGFF. CDR3 in DNA: TGCGCCAGCAGCCAAGAGGGTAGGAGGGGCGACGAGGGTTTCTTT.

The chain couples TRBV4-1 to TRBJ1-5; D is undetermined. Germline V gives CDR1 MGHRA, CDR2 YSYEKL. The CDR3 loop spans 15 amino acids. V was trimmed by 7 bases and J by 2 bases, leaving 15 bases between them. CDR3 in DNA: TGCGCCAGCAACCTCTCCCCTACAGGCAATCAGCCCCAGCATTTT. Residues: CASNLSPTGNQPQHF.

The V and J genes are TRBV3-1 (or the pseudogene TRBV3-2) and TRBJ1-3, with 9 bases identical to TRBD1. V shed 4 bases, J shed 6 bases, and the junction held 10 bases outside the gene matches. CDR3 length equals 16 residues. CDR1 is LGHDT and CDR2 is YNNKEL in the germline V gene (reference sequence). The CDR3 nucleotides read TGTGCCAGCAGCCTCCGGACAGGGGATGGCCCAAACACCATATATTTT. Translating it yields CASSLRTGDGPNTIYF.

The chain carries TRBV21-1 and TRBJ1-2; the D call TRBD1 from the table was never checked on the DNA. TRBV21-1 counts as a pseudogene. The CDR3 is made up of 13 amino acids. CDR3 region: CASTRTGRYGYTF. The CDR3 DNA reads as TGTGCCAGCACCCGGACAGGGCGATATGGCTACACCTTC.

As DNA, the CDR3 is TGTGCCAGTAGCTCGACCAGCGACTCACCCCTCCACTTT. Its translation is CASSSTSDSPLHF. V is TRBV19 and J is TRBJ1-6; unclear D gene. This CDR3 is built from 13 residues. The V end lost 6 bases, the J end lost 10 bases, and 13 bases lay between the germline ends. The germline gives CDR1 LNHDA, CDR2 SQIVND (reference sequence).

The rearrangement uses TRBV28 and TRBJ2-7; 7 bases match TRBD2. The CDR3 length is 14 residues. The V segment lost 8 bases and the J segment 5 bases; nucleotides outside the gene matches: 12. The germline V gene has CDR1 MDHEN and CDR2 SYDVKM. The CDR3 nucleotides are TGTGCCAGCGGTCCGGGGGGAGGGCCGGACGAGCAGTACTTC. Encoded protein: CASGPGGGPDEQYF.

The chain recombines TRBV2 with TRBJ2-1; possibly TRBD1 for D (7 bases). Germline CDR1 is SNHLY and CDR2 is FYNNEI. Trimming took off 8 bases at V and 9 bases at J, with 14 bases between the two ends. This CDR3 is built from 12 residues. CDR3 sequence: CASQQGGGEQFF. In DNA, the CDR3 is TGTGCCAGCCAGCAGGGGGGAGGTGAGCAGTTCTTC.

The chain combines TRBV19 with TRBJ2-1; possibly TRBD2 for D (5 bases). Trimming took 7 bases from V and 0 from J, leaving 16 bases between them. The CDR3 totals 16 residues. Germline V gene data show CDR1 as LNHDA and CDR2 as SQIVND (reference sequence). CDR3 sequence: CASTPPGLSSYNEQFF. As DNA, the CDR3 is TGTGCCAGTACCCCCCCGGGATTGAGCTCCTACAATGAGCAGTTCTTC.

The chain uses TRBV3-1 (or the pseudogene TRBV3-2) and TRBJ2-7; D perhaps matches TRBD2 (6 bases). The V gene's germline CDR1 is LGHDT and CDR2 YNNKEL (reference sequence). The CDR3 spans 12 residues. Trimming took 8 bases from V and 1 from J, leaving 9 bases between them. In nucleotides, the CDR3 is TGTGCCAGCGAGGGAGGATCCTACGAGCAGTACTTC. It specifies CASEGGSYEQYF.

The chain is built from TRBV9 and TRBJ2-1; 8 bases agree with TRBD2. The CDR3 has 14 residues. J gave up 6 bases and V 3 bases, and 5 bases lay outside the gene matches. Germline lookup yields CDR1 SGDLS and CDR2 YYNGEE. The CDR3 region is CASSEETSVNEQFF. In DNA form, the CDR3 reads TGTGCCAGCAGCGAGGAGACTAGCGTCAATGAGCAGTTCTTC.

The V and J genes are TRBV3-1 (or the pseudogene TRBV3-2) and TRBJ1-1; weak D call: TRBD1 (6 bases). CDR1 is LGHDT and CDR2 is YNNKEL in the germline V gene (reference sequence). V lost 4 bases to trimming and J lost 5 bases, with 11 bases between them. The CDR3 consists of 13 residues. CDR3 protein: CASSLKGGTEAFF. The CDR3 nucleotides are TGTGCCAGCAGCCTCAAGGGGGGGACTGAAGCTTTCTTT.

The chain combines TRBV4-1 with TRBJ2-3; 10 bases match TRBD2. The junction had 15 bases not matched to a gene; V was cut back by 0 bases and J by 6 bases. CDR3 size: 19 residues. CDR1 is MGHRA and CDR2 is YSYEKL in the germline V gene. CDR3: CASSQDRRRSGRALDTQYF. Written as DNA, the CDR3 is TGCGCCAGCAGCCAAGATAGGAGAAGAAGCGGGAGGGCGTTGGATACGCAGTATTTT.